This is a list of T cell receptor beta chains from one sample in a study of OX40 agonist ivuxolimab in advanced cancers. Assay used: immunoSEQ multiplex PCR; TCRdb lists only in-frame clones, some missing. The sample records around 70,000 clones, 82% being singletons. Sample: CD4+ or CD8+ T cells sorted from blood, taken in a trial of the OX40 agonist ivuxolimab. The source is an adult with an advanced solid tumor such as melanoma, head and neck, liver or kidney cancer. Each CDR3 is given with its conserved first and last residue. A D gene is named only where the DNA matches it firmly. Clone size, where shown, is once, few, many, or a class for clones that have expanded.

TGTGCCAGCAGCCAAAGGACTAGCGGGGGGCGCAGCACAGATACGCAGTATTTT,CASSQRTSGGRSTDTQYF,TRBD2,TRBV7-2,TRBJ2-3,.
TGTGCCAGCAATGGGGCCTCTTACACCGGGGAGCTGTTTTTT,CASNGASYTGELFF,.,TRBV28,TRBJ2-2,.
TGTGCCAGCAGCTTAGGGTTTACGGGTTACGAGCAGTACTTC,CASSLGFTGYEQYF,.,TRBV7-2,TRBJ2-7,.
TGTGCCAGCAAATCGGGATCGCAGCCCCAGCATTTT,CASKSGSQPQHF,.,TRBV6-1,TRBJ1-5,few
TGTGCCAGCAGTTTATGGAGGCCTAGCGGGATGGTATATGAGCAGTTCTTC,CASSLWRPSGMVYEQFF,TRBD2,TRBV28,TRBJ2-1,.
TGTGCCAGTAGTATTCGACAGCTTAATGAAAAACTGTTTTTT,CASSIRQLNEKLFF,.,TRBV19,TRBJ1-4,.
TGTGCCAGCAGTTCGAAGGGGGCGCGGGGTTCACCCCTCCACTTT,CASSSKGARGSPLHF,TRBD1,TRBV27,TRBJ1-6,.
TGCGCCAGCAGCTTGGGGACTAGCGGTTACAATGAGCAGTTCTTC,CASSLGTSGYNEQFF,TRBD2,TRBV5-1,TRBJ2-1,.
TGTGCCATCAGTGAGAATCTAGCGGGAGGACCGGTTGAGCAGTTCTTC,CAISENLAGGPVEQFF,TRBD2,TRBV10-3,TRBJ2-1,.
TGTGCCAGCAGCTTAGATCTCGGGACAGGGGAGGCCGAGCAGTACTTC,CASSLDLGTGEAEQYF,TRBD1,TRBV11-3,TRBJ2-7,.
TGTGCCAGCGCAGGGGACGCCCCCCTTGAAAAACTGTTTTTT,CASAGDAPLEKLFF,.,TRBV6-6,TRBJ1-4,.
TGCGCCAGCAGTTCAACTCTGGATCAACTCATCTTC,CASSSTLDQLIF,.,TRBV5-1,TRBJ1-2,.
TGTGCCAGCAGCCAAGAGTCGACTCAGCCGCTGGGTGAGCAGTTCTTC,CASSQESTQPLGEQFF,.,TRBV4-2,TRBJ2-1,.
TGTGCCAGCAGTAACAGGGATGGGGATACGCAGTATTTT,CASSNRDGDTQYF,.,TRBV28,TRBJ2-3,.
TGTGCCAGCAGTTTAGGCGGAGGACGCCTCTATGGCTACACCTTC,CASSLGGGRLYGYTF,.,TRBV28,TRBJ1-2,.
TGTGCCAGCAGACCTTCTACTAACTATGGCTACACCTTC,CASRPSTNYGYTF,.,TRBV25-1,TRBJ1-2,.
TGTGCCAGCATATCTAGGGGGGATACGCAGTATTTT,CASISRGDTQYF,.,TRBV7-9,TRBJ2-3,once
TGTGCCAGCTCACCTGGGGACAGAATATACAATGAGCAGTTCTTC,CASSPGDRIYNEQFF,TRBD1,TRBV18,TRBJ2-1,once
TGCGCCAGCAGCTTCAGGGGACAAGAGACCCAGTACTTC,CASSFRGQETQYF,.,TRBV5-1,TRBJ2-5,.
TGTGCCAGCAGTCCCAGAGTCTATGGCTACACCTTC,CASSPRVYGYTF,.,TRBV25-1,TRBJ1-2,.
TGTGCCAGCAGCCAAGTCTACGAGCAGTACTTC,CASSQVYEQYF,.,TRBV7-9,TRBJ2-7,.
TGTGCCAGCAGCTTGGGGACAGGTGGGACTGAGGAGCAGTACTTC,CASSLGTGGTEEQYF,TRBD1,TRBV7-6,TRBJ2-7,.
TGTGCCAGCAGTAGAGTTCCTTATGGCTACACCTTC,CASSRVPYGYTF,.,TRBV27,TRBJ1-2,.
TGTGCCAGCAGCTTAAAAAGGGAGCGCGATGAGCAGTTCTTC,CASSLKRERDEQFF,.,TRBV5-4,TRBJ2-1,.
TGTGCCAGCAGCCAAGATCCGGCGAGGACTTCTGGAAACACCATATATTTT,CASSQDPARTSGNTIYF,.,TRBV4-2,TRBJ1-3,once
TGTGCCAGTGCTTCAAGTCAGGGCTATCAGCCCCAGCATTTT,CASASSQGYQPQHF,.,TRBV19,TRBJ1-5,.
TGTGCCAGCAGCGAATCAGCAGGGCTGGAGACCCAGTACTTC,CASSESAGLETQYF,.,TRBV28,TRBJ2-5,.
TGTGCCAGCAGCACCCTTAACACCGGGGAGCTGTTTTTT,CASSTLNTGELFF,.,TRBV7-9,TRBJ2-2,.
TGTGCCAGCAGCTTGGACGGGACTGGTTACAATGAGCAGTTCTTC,CASSLDGTGYNEQFF,.,TRBV5-4,TRBJ2-1,.
TGTGCCAGTAGTATAGTTGGAGGCAATCAGCCCCAGCATTTT,CASSIVGGNQPQHF,.,TRBV19,TRBJ1-5,.
TGTGCCAGCAGTCGGGACAGCTCCTACAATGAGCAGTTCTTC,CASSRDSSYNEQFF,TRBD1,TRBV2,TRBJ2-1,.
TGTGCCATCAGTTACAGGGGCCAGGCCTACGAGCAGTACTTC,CAISYRGQAYEQYF,TRBD1,TRBV10-3,TRBJ2-7,.
TGCAGCGTCGCGGGGTTCTACGAGCAGTACTTC,CSVAGFYEQYF,.,TRBV29-1,TRBJ2-7,.
TGTGCCAGCAGCAACAGAATCACGAACACCGGGGAGCTGTTTTTT,CASSNRITNTGELFF,.,TRBV5-5,TRBJ2-2,.
TGTGCCAGCAGCTTTATTGGGTCCTTCATGAGCGCTGAAGCTTTCTTT,CASSFIGSFMSAEAFF,.,TRBV7-2,TRBJ1-1,few
TGTGCCAGCAGTTTATCAGGGGGGAGGACTGAAGCTTTCTTT,CASSLSGGRTEAFF,TRBD1,TRBV28,TRBJ1-1,.